The 18 T cell receptor beta chains listed next were all sequenced from one sample in a study of T cell responses to AZD1222 COVID-19 vaccine. The data were produced by immunoSEQ multiplex PCR, yet TCRdb's version contains in-frame clones alone and is incomplete. The sample lists approximately 110,000 clones, around 96% seen once, with less than 2.5% in the top ten. This specimen was peripheral blood, taken on day 0 of AZD1222 vaccination. These receptors all come from an adult in good health.

The J gene is TRBJ2-1, the V gene TRBV6-2 or TRBV6-3, with 7 nucleotides matching TRBD2. The germline V gene has CDR1 MNHEY and CDR2 SVGEGT. Losses at the gene ends were 5 bases for V and 9 bases for J; bases not matched to a gene: 7. The CDR3 runs 13 residues. The CDR3 is CASSRNPSGEQFF. Here the CDR3 DNA reads TGTGCCAGCAGTCGTAACCCTAGCGGTGAGCAGTTCTTC.

This chain joins TRBV7-9 and TRBJ2-7; tentatively, D is TRBD1 (6 bases). Trimming shortened V by 2 bases and J by 2 bases, and 7 bases separated the two germline ends. The CDR3 contains 13 residues. Germline-derived CDR1 and CDR2 are SEHNR and FQNEAQ (reference sequence). The CDR3 loop reads CASSLPGAYEQYF. CDR3 nucleotides: TGTGCCAGCAGCTTACCAGGGGCCTACGAGCAGTACTTC.

V gene TRBV28 combines with J gene TRBJ1-6; no definite D call. Germline loops: CDR1 MDHEN, CDR2 SYDVKM. The CDR3 contains 13 residues. Trimming cost V 2 bases and J 10 bases, with 9 bases left between them. The CDR3 is CASSLAGESPLHF. The CDR3 DNA is TGTGCCAGCAGTTTAGCGGGCGAATCACCCCTCCACTTT.

The chain couples TRBV9 to TRBJ1-1; TRBD1 agrees at 10 bases. After removal of 4 bases from V and 1 base from J, the junction contained 7 bases not matched to a gene. Germline CDR1 reads SGDLS; CDR2 reads YYNGEE. The CDR3 is made up of 16 amino acids. The CDR3 DNA reads TGTGCCAGCAGCTATGGGACAGGGGACGGGAACACTGAAGCTTTCTTT. Translating gives CASSYGTGDGNTEAFF.

The V and J genes are TRBV10-3 and TRBJ1-1; D unresolved. The CDR3 length is 11 residues. V gave up 6 bases and J gave up 1 base, with 3 bases separating them. Germline V lookup: CDR1 ENHRY, CDR2 SYGVKD. The CDR3 DNA follows: TGTGCCATCAGGGAGAACACTGAAGCTTTCTTT. Translated: CAIRENTEAFF.

This chain uses TRBV6-5 with TRBJ1-6; no clear D. The V gene's germline CDR1 is MNHEY and CDR2 SVGAGI. The V gene lost 0 bases and the J gene lost 7 bases, with 13 bases spanning the gap. This CDR3 contains 16 residues. This chain's CDR3 is CASSYSVEGLNSPLHF. As DNA, the CDR3 is TGTGCCAGCAGTTACTCGGTCGAGGGTCTGAATTCACCCCTCCACTTT.

CDR3 residues: CASSYSNQLPEAFF. CDR3 DNA sequence: TGTGCCAGCAGTTACTCGAATCAACTTCCCGAAGCTTTCTTT. The chain combines TRBV6-6 with TRBJ1-1; D gene ambiguous. The CDR3 runs to 14 residues. Germline CDR1 MNHNY, CDR2 SVGAGI (reference sequence). V lost 0 bases and J 8 bases, leaving 13 bases between the germline ends.

J is TRBJ2-5 and V is TRBV11-3, with 8 bases that match TRBD2. Germline V gene data show CDR1 as SGHNT and CDR2 as YENEEA. This CDR3 spans 13 amino acids. After removal of 8 bases from V and 5 bases from J, the junction contained 7 bases not matched to a gene. The chain's CDR3 is CASRGGGIETQYF. The CDR3 coding sequence is TGTGCCAGCCGGGGGGGAGGGATCGAGACCCAGTACTTC.

V usage is TRBV6-5 and J usage is TRBJ1-1; D gene unclear. CDR3 size: 13 residues. Germline V gene data show CDR1 as MNHEY and CDR2 as SVGAGI. With 0 bases removed from V and 3 bases from J, the gap between germline ends came to 5 bases. The CDR3 sequence is CASSYSADTEAFF. As DNA, the CDR3 is TGTGCCAGCAGTTACTCGGCGGACACTGAAGCTTTCTTT.

The chain combines TRBV6-5 with TRBJ2-2; D is perhaps TRBD1 (7 bases). The CDR3 length is 14 residues. Germline V gene sequence: CDR1 MNHEY, CDR2 SVGAGI. Trimming took off 10 bases at V and 5 bases at J, with 17 bases between the two ends. The CDR3 DNA follows: TGTGCCACCGCAAGGGGGCGGGGAACCGGGGAGCTGTTTTTT. It yields the protein CATARGRGTGELFF.

The J gene is TRBJ1-5, the V gene TRBV6-5; D remains unclear. The CDR3 is 15 amino acids. The V end lost 2 bases, the J end lost 1 base, and 9 bases lay between the germline ends. Germline CDR1 is MNHEY and CDR2 is SVGAGI. Here the CDR3 DNA reads TGTGCCAGCAGTTACGGCCACGGCAGCAATCAGCCCCAGCATTTT. Encoded protein: CASSYGHGSNQPQHF.

V gene TRBV30 combines with J gene TRBJ1-2; D is uncertain. V was shortened by 5 bases and J by 1 base, with 11 bases between the two germline ends. Germline CDR1 is GTSNPN and CDR2 is SVGIG (reference sequence). The CDR3 length is 13 residues. In DNA form, the CDR3 reads TGTGCCTGGTCCAAGGGAATTAACTATGGCTACACCTTC. It codes for CAWSKGINYGYTF.

The rearrangement uses TRBV6-1 and TRBJ2-2; TRBD2 agrees at 7 bases. The germline V gene encodes CDR1 MNHNS and CDR2 SASEGT. The trim removed 3 bases at V and 6 bases at J, leaving 7 bases unmatched. The CDR3 is 15 amino acids. CDR3 bases: TGTGCCAGCAGTGATGGCACTAGCGATGCCGGGGAGCTGTTTTTT. As protein: CASSDGTSDAGELFF.

V is TRBV3-1 (or the pseudogene TRBV3-2) and J is TRBJ2-7; D is undetermined. With 1 base removed from V and 12 bases from J, the gap between germline ends came to 13 bases. The CDR3 covers 12 residues. Germline V CDR1 and CDR2: LGHDT, YNNKEL (reference sequence). The CDR3: CASSQVDGARYF. The CDR3 bases are TGTGCCAGCAGCCAAGTTGACGGAGCACGGTACTTC.

This clone was recorded only once. The chain carries TRBV5-1 and TRBJ2-3; D might be TRBD1 (6 bases). Germline CDR1 is SGHRS and CDR2 is YFSETQ. This CDR3 is 16 amino acids long. V lost 4 bases and J lost 0, with 15 bases in between. The CDR3 DNA sequence: TGCGCCAGCAGCCAGGACAGTACCTCTAGCACAGATACGCAGTATTTT. Protein: CASSQDSTSSTDTQYF. Together with reference TRBV5-1 and TRBJ2-3, the CDR3 gives the full variable domain: KAGVTQTPRYLIKTRGQQVTLSCSPISGHRSVSWYQQTPGQGLQFLFEYFSETQRNKGNFPGRFSGRQFSNSRSEMNVSTLELGDSALYLCASSQDSTSSTDTQYFGPGTRLTVL.

As DNA, the CDR3 is TGTGCCAGCAGCGCGCAGGTAAACACTGAAGCTTTCTTT. Protein sequence: CASSAQVNTEAFF. V is TRBV12-3 or TRBV12-4 and J is TRBJ1-1; D remains unclear. This CDR3 region has 13 residues. Trimming shortened V by 6 bases and J by 2 bases, and 10 bases separated the two germline ends.

The chain couples TRBV19 to TRBJ1-4; TRBD1 matches 8 bases. The CDR3 runs 16 residues. Looked up from germline, CDR1 is LNHDA and CDR2 is SQIVND (reference sequence). V was pared by 6 bases and J by 5 bases, with 11 bases of the junction left unmatched. The CDR3 DNA sequence: TGTGCCAGTAGAGATCCAGGGGGCGGGCTAAATGAAAAACTGTTTTTT. As protein: CASRDPGGGLNEKLFF.

The chain carries TRBV30 and TRBJ1-5; TRBD1 might be the D (5 bases). Germline lookup yields CDR1 GTSNPN and CDR2 SVGIG (reference sequence). The CDR3 extends over 13 amino acids. The V end lost 8 bases, the J end lost 4 bases, and 15 bases lay between the germline ends. The DNA of the CDR3 is TGTGCCGGACTAGGGGCAGTAAATCAGCCCCAGCATTTT. This gives the protein CAGLGAVNQPQHF.